What follows is one TCR beta chain and its context. The same CDR3 can be traced to other DNA sequences in this sample. The data are from a study of cytomegalovirus exposure and HLA in healthy donors. The germline V gene has CDR1 SGHRS and CDR2 YFSETQ. The CDR3 covers 15 residues. Trimming stripped 0 bases from V and 1 base from J, with 10 bases between. PCR used 60 Vbeta primers and 13 Jbeta primers. Measured with immunoSEQ multiplex PCR; TCRdb has only the in-frame clones, and not every one. The repertoire holds fewer than 200,000 clones, with around 80% as singletons. The sequence was obtained from a woman between 45 and 65 years old in good health and CMV-seropositive. What was sequenced was PBMCs. The chain carries TRBV5-1 and TRBJ1-1, with D possibly TRBD1 on 5 matching bases. CDR3 region: CASSLVGTGNTEAFF. The CDR3 coding sequence is TGCGCCAGCAGCTTGGTTGGGACTGGGAACACTGAAGCTTTCTTT.